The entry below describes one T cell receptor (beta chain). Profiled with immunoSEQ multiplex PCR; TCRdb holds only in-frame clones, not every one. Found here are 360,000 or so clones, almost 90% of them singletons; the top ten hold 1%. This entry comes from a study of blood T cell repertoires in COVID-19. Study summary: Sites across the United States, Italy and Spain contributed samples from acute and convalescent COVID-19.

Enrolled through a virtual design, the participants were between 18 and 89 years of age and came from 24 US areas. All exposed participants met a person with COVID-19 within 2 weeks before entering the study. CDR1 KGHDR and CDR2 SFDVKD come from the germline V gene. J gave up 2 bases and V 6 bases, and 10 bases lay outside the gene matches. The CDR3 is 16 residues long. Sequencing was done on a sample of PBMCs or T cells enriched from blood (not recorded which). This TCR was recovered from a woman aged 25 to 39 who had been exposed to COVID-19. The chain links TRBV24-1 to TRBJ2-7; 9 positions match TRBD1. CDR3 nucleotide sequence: TGTGCCACCAGTCTCGGAACAGGGGGCTCTCCCTACGAGCAGTACTTC. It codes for CATSLGTGGSPYEQYF.